This T cell receptor beta chain was sequenced for a study of blood T cell repertoires in COVID-19. In the study's own analysis: Amplifying reference gene primers gave estimates of nucleated cell counts. Here immunoSEQ multiplex PCR was the method, and the copy in TCRdb shows in-frame clones only, minus some. V, J and clone size reflect that table, while D and trimming were determined from the DNA. This sample has some 170,000 clones, with over 75% found just once. Participant-given clinical history determined each cohort assignment. J lost 2 bases, V lost 3 bases, and 6 bases had no gene match. From germline, CDR1 is DFQATT and CDR2 SNEGSKA (reference sequence). The CDR3 sequence is 15 residues long.

Sequenced sample: PBMCs or T cells enriched from blood (not recorded which). This receptor was identified in a human donor with acute COVID-19. The donor label of this sample is uncertain. The J gene is TRBJ2-3, the V gene TRBV20-1; TRBD2 matches 9 bases. CDR3 nucleotides: TGCAGTGCTAGTGCGGGGGGGCTACCCACAGATACGCAGTATTTT. Its protein product is CSASAGGLPTDTQYF.